The T cell receptor beta chain described here comes from a study of OX40 agonist ivuxolimab in advanced cancers. Overall study context: Dose-escalation patients had hepatocellular carcinoma, melanoma, renal cell or head and neck cancer.

The assay was immunoSEQ multiplex PCR, and TCRdb's table has in-frame clones only and misses some. The sample includes about 58,000 clones, about 86% of them seen just once. V was shortened by 4 bases and J by 8 bases, with 18 bases between the two germline ends. Germline loops: CDR1 SGDLS, CDR2 YYNGEE. The CDR3 sequence is 15 residues long. With autoimmune disease history or systemic immunosuppression, patients were excluded. Sampling times: baseline, cycle 4 day 1, cycle 7 day 1. Whole-study results and caveats: Clonal expansion by week 6 occurred in CD4+ and CD8+ blood T cells (at 0.1 to 3.0 mg/kg).

Details on this clone: Its antigen is as yet unknown.

The source was CD4+ or CD8+ T cells sorted from blood, collected in a trial of the OX40 agonist ivuxolimab. The clonotype comes from an adult with an advanced solid tumor such as melanoma, head and neck, liver or kidney cancer. The chain couples TRBV9 to TRBJ1-4; tentative D call: TRBD1 (6 bases). CDR3 protein: CASSPDRGAGEKLFF. The CDR3, as DNA: TGTGCCAGCAGCCCAGATCGGGGGGCGGGAGAAAAACTGTTTTTT.